This T cell receptor (beta chain) was found in a study of human T cells and chemical hapten exposure (dated by TCRdb to the early 2020s). With regard to the full study: For sensitization, 2% DPC in acetone was applied to a roughly 2 cm by roughly 2 cm area of upper inner arm skin. Patients additionally received weekly therapeutic DPC doses to the scalp throughout the approximately 25-week study period. Patch testing was done on the upper back using Finn chambers containing 0.01% DPC, and results were scored after 6 days according to International Contact Dermatitis Research Group standards. The patient cohort, mostly female, included alopecia areata with under or over 50% scalp involvement, alopecia totalis and alopecia universalis. Libraries were pooled for sequencing, and variation in per-sample TCR yields was attributed mainly to small differences in library volumes within the pool. This study followed changes in the peripheral blood TCR repertoire in vivo during primary and secondary sensitization of alopecia patients to the hapten diphenylcyclopropenone (DPC). Patient blood was sampled pre-sensitization (week 0) and at 2, 6 and about 24 weeks after DPC sensitization. For TCR sequencing, blood came from approximately 29 alopecia patients at anywhere from one to four time points (pre-sensitization, 2, 6 and 24 weeks).

Its CDR3 holds 15 amino acids, cysteine through phenylalanine. Of the read, only the CDR3 DNA is kept; its 45 bases are in frame from base 1. As encoded in the germline V gene (reference sequence), CDR1 is LNHNV while CDR2 is YYDKDF. The junction carries 17 bases between V and J, which are trimmed by 5 bases and 4 bases respectively. The library was built by means of RACE. Instrument on record: NextSeq 500. Library preparation attached unique molecular identifiers to individual cDNA molecules for quantitative, reproducible TCR counting. Each blood RNA sample was used to sequence both TCR alpha and TCR beta chains. In the paper's pipeline: A median of approximately 96,000 TCRs per sample was observed, with a range of about 20,000 to 700,000. V, J and CDR3 annotation of the TCR reads was performed with the Decombinator software suite. To make PS versus PT1 abundance plots, every sample was subsampled to the same number of TCRs (28,000). Expanded TCRs were defined as absent before sensitization and observed at least eight times at the 2-week time point. TCRdb itself trimmed the public reads at Q25 with fastp, ran MiXCR and retained productive beta chains. Rows matching on CDR3 protein sequence are summarized as one entry with the most common DNA and genes. The V and J calls and clone size come from TCRdb's table, not from the authors' own analysis. The sample has approximately 77,000 distinct CDR3 sequences on record, approximately 8% of them singletons. The ten largest clones represent 1.5% to 1.8% of the sample.

The research as a whole found: Patch test score was positively correlated with the number of PT1 expanded TCRs, with significance at thresholds 8, 16 and 32 but not at 4. Expanded TCRs formed significantly more large CDR3 similarity clusters than pre-sensitization or healthy control sets, consistent with antigen-driven responses. DPC sensitization did not change how many TCRs were above 1 in 1000 frequency, and no evidence was found of alterations in global repertoire structure. Because all patients had alopecia, a presumed autoimmune disease, the immune response of the patients might differ from that of healthy individuals. Repeated subsampling changed both the strength of the expansion versus patch-test correlation and the threshold at which that correlation became significant.

This clonotype was detected ten times or more. Its target antigen remains unknown. Per-base qualities were not stored, and no clone one base away is much larger. In the paper's terms, the time point label means: patch test 1, 2 weeks after DPC sensitization. Interpreted using the paper, the treatment or condition label stands for: therapeutic diphenylcyclopropenone sensitization with weekly scalp DPC. Blood at each patch-test visit was drawn before the patch test was applied. Patients were eligible if aged 18 to 70, diagnosed with alopecia and judged suitable for DPC therapy, and pregnant patients were excluded. Total RNA was extracted from unfractionated whole blood collected in Tempus Blood RNA tubes.

Here the chain combines TRBV15 and TRBJ1-1; perhaps TRBD1 is the D gene, with 6 bases matching. The starting material was whole blood, obtained in connection with sensitization to the hapten diphenylcyclopropenone (DPC). The origin of this receptor is a woman in her 30s with alopecia areata. Some clones in this sample may be carry-over from other donors' samples. This receptor has the CDR3 CATSGNRERSTEAFF. The DNA sequence reads TGTGCCACCAGCGGAAACAGGGAAAGGAGCACTGAAGCTTTCTTT.